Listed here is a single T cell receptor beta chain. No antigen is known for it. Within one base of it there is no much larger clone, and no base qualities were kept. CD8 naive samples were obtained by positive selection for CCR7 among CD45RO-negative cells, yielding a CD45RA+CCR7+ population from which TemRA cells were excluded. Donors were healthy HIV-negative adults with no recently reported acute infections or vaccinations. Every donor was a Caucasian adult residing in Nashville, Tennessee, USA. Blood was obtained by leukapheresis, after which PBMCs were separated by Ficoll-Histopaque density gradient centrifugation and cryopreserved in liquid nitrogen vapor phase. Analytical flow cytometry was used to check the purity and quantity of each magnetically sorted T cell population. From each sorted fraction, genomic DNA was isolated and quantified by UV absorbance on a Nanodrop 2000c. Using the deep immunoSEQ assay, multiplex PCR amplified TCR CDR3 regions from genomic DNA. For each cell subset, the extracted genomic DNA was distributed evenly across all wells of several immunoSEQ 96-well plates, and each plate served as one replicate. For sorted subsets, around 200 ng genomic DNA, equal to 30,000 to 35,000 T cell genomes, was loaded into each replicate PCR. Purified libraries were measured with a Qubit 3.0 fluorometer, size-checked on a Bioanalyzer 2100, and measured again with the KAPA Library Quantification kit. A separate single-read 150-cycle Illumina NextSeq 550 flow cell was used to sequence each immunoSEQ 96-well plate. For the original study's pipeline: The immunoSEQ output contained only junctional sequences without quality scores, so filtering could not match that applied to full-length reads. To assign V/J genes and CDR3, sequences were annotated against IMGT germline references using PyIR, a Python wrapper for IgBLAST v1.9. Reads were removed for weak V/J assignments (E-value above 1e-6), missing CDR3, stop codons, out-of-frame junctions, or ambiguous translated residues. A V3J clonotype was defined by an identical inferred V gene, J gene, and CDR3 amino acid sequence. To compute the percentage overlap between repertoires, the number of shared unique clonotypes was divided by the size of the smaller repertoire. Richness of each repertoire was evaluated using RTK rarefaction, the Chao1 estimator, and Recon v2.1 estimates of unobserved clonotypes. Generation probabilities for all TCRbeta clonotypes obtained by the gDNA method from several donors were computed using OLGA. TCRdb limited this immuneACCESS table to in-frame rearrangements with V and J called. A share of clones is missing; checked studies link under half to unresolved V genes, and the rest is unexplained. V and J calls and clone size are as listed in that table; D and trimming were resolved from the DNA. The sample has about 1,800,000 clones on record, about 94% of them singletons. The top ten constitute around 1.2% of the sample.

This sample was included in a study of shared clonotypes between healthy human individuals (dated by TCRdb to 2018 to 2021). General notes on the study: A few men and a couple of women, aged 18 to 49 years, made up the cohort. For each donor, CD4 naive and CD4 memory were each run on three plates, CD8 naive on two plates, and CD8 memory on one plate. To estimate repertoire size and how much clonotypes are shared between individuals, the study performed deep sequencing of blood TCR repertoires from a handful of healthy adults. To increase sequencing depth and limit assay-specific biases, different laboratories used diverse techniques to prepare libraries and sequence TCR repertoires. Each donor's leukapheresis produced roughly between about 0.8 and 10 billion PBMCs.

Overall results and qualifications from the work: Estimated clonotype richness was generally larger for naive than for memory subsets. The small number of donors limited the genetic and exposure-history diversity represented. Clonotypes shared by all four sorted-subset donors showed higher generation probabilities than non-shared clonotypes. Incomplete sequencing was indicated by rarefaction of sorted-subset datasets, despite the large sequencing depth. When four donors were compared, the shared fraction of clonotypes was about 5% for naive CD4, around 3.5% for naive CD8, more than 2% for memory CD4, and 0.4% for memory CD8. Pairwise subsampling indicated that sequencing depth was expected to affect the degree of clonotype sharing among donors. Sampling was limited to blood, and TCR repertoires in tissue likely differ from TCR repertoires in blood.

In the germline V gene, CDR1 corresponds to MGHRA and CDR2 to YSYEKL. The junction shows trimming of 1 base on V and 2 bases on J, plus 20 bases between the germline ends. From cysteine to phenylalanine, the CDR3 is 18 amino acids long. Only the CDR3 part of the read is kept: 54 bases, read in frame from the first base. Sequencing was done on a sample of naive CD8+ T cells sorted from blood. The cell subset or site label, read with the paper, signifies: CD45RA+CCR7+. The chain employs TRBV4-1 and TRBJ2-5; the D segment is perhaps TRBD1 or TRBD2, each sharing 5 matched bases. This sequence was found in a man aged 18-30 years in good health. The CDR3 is CASSQVGTGLLPQETQYF. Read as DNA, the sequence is TGCGCCAGCAGCCAAGTTGGGACCGGCCTACTTCCGCAAGAGACCCAGTACTTC.